One and the same sample provided the 31 T cell receptor beta chains below, sequenced in a study of blood T cells in healthy people across ages. A J-beta primer mix and a sample-barcoded 5' primer were used in a second PCR of roughly 7 to 12 cycles. TCRdb reanalysed the 5' RACE reads using MiXCR and keeps one entry per CDR3 protein. The table has 1.5 million to 2 million distinct CDR3 sequences, 28% seen once. Sequenced sample: blood. These receptors all come from a woman aged 25 to 39 in good health.

This clonotype was detected many times. The genes are TRBV10-3 and TRBJ2-5; D may be TRBD1 (5 bases). The CDR3 is made up of 15 amino acids. V was pared by 3 bases and J by 5 bases, with 16 bases between. Germline CDR1 and CDR2: ENHRY and SYGVKD. The CDR3 DNA reads as TGTGCCATCAGTGAAGAGTCCCTGGGGCCCGAGACCCAGTACTTC. As protein: CAISEESLGPETQYF.

About this clonotype itself: This sequence may be a read error, since a much larger clone differs from it by one base. The chain is built from TRBV29-1 and TRBJ2-5; 12 nucleotides agree with TRBD2. The CDR3 contains 13 residues. Germline CDR1 is SQVTM and CDR2 is ANQGSEA. V trimming: 3 bases; J trimming: 11 bases; junction bases outside the gene matches: 7. In nucleotides, the CDR3 is TGCAGCGTTGACCTAGCGGGAGGGTATGAGCAGTACTTC. It is translated as CSVDLAGGYEQYF.

V is TRBV20-1 and J is TRBJ2-5, with D possibly being TRBD1 or TRBD2 (6 bases each). Germline CDR1 reads DFQATT; CDR2 reads SNEGSKA (reference sequence). V was cut by 3 bases and J by 3 bases, with 14 bases left in between. The length of the CDR3 is 14 residues. In DNA form, the CDR3 reads TGCAGTGCTAGGGAAGGGGGGCAGGAAGAGACCCAGTACTTC. The encoded protein is CSAREGGQEETQYF.

V and J are TRBV20-1 and TRBJ2-7; 8 nucleotides match TRBD2. Germline V gene lookup returns CDR1 DFQATT and CDR2 SNEGSKA (reference sequence). Trimming cost V 0 bases and J 5 bases; bases outside gene matches: 12. The CDR3 is made up of 16 amino acids. CDR3 sequence (DNA): TGCAGTGCTAGAGATTCCTTGCTGGCACTAGCGGACGAGCAGTACTTC. It specifies CSARDSLLALADEQYF.

This sequence joins TRBV5-1 and TRBJ2-1; no reliable D call. From germline, CDR1 is SGHRS and CDR2 YFSETQ. The germline V and J ends were trimmed by 2 bases and 5 bases, with 14 bases remaining between them. The CDR3 has 15 amino acids. CDR3 region: CASSFMGFGNNEQFF. The CDR3, as DNA: TGCGCCAGCAGCTTTATGGGTTTTGGAAACAATGAGCAGTTCTTC.

This clonotype showed up many times. This sequence joins TRBV6-5 and TRBJ2-7, with 7 bases lining up with TRBD1. From germline, CDR1 is MNHEY and CDR2 SVGAGI. This CDR3 is built from 14 residues. V was pared by 6 bases and J by 4 bases, with 9 bases of the junction left unmatched. The CDR3 region has the DNA TGTGCCAGCAGGAGACAGGGTTTCGGGTACGAGCAGTACTTC. This gives the protein CASRRQGFGYEQYF.

The chain couples TRBV29-1 to TRBJ2-1; D uncertain. This CDR3 is built from 12 residues. Trimming removed 5 bases from V and 5 bases from J, with 10 bases in between. Germline assignment: CDR1 SQVTM and CDR2 ANQGSEA. The CDR3 here is CSVLRGNNEQFF. The CDR3 region has the DNA TGCAGCGTTCTTCGTGGGAACAATGAGCAGTTCTTC.

This clonotype came up many times. The gene calls are TRBV20-1 and TRBJ2-7; the match to TRBD1 covers 8 bases. CDR1 is DFQATT, CDR2 SNEGSKA, per germline (reference sequence). The CDR3 covers 13 residues. V was clipped by 3 bases and J by 2 bases; unmatched bases: 3. CDR3 protein: CSARGQEPYEQYF. DNA of the CDR3: TGCAGTGCTAGGGGACAGGAGCCCTACGAGCAGTACTTC.

To note about this clonotype: At one of its ends the junction is not consistent with the germline gene, which may arise from a read error. J is TRBJ2-1 and V is TRBV7-9; 8 nucleotides match TRBD1. In germline, CDR1 is SEHNR, CDR2 FQNEAQ (reference sequence). The CDR3 spans 12 residues. The DNA for the CDR3 is TGTGCCAGCAGCCGGACAGGGCTCGCGCAGGTCTTC. This codes for CASSRTGLAQVF.

A few counts support this clonotype. The chain recombines TRBV4-1 with TRBJ2-5; perhaps TRBD1 as D (5 bases). Between the trimmed V and J ends, which lost 0 bases and 1 base, there was a span of 12 bases. The CDR3 runs to 16 residues. Germline CDR1 MGHRA, CDR2 YSYEKL. CDR3 coding DNA: TGCGCCAGCAGCCAAGACCAGGGAACCCTCCAAGAGACCCAGTACTTC. It translates to CASSQDQGTLQETQYF.

The V gene is TRBV5-5, the J gene TRBJ2-1; TRBD1 or TRBD2 may be the D gene (5 bases each). This CDR3 region has 14 residues. Germline V lookup: CDR1 SGHKS, CDR2 YYEKEE (reference sequence). Trimming stripped 0 bases from V and 5 bases from J, with 9 bases between. The CDR3: CASSLEVGDNEQFF. The CDR3 bases are TGTGCCAGCAGCTTGGAAGTGGGGGACAATGAGCAGTTCTTC.

This clonotype was seen more than once but under ten times. V gene TRBV5-1 combines with J gene TRBJ2-7; D remains unclear. With 6 bases removed from V and 2 bases from J, the gap between germline ends came to 15 bases. This CDR3 is 14 amino acids long. Germline loops: CDR1 SGHRS, CDR2 YFSETQ. The CDR3 here is CASTATPQTYEQYF. In DNA, the CDR3 is TGCGCCAGCACCGCGACTCCTCAGACCTACGAGCAGTACTTC. Filled out from reference TRBV5-1 and TRBJ2-7, the complete variable domain reads KAGVTQTPRYLIKTRGQQVTLSCSPISGHRSVSWYQQTPGQGLQFLFEYFSETQRNKGNFPGRFSGRQFSNSRSEMNVSTLELGDSALYLCASTATPQTYEQYFGPGTRLTVT.

In this sample, this clonotype turned up a few times. J is TRBJ2-7 and V is TRBV7-2; 10 nucleotides agree with TRBD2. CDR3 length equals 14 residues. Germline CDR1 and CDR2: SGHTA and FQGNSA. The junction had 4 bases not matched to a gene; V was cut back by 3 bases and J by 5 bases. Here the CDR3 DNA reads TGTGCCAGCAGCTTTCTAGCGGGAGAAGACGAGCAGTACTTC. Its protein is CASSFLAGEDEQYF.

The V call is TRBV20-1, the J call TRBJ2-5, with 7 positions matching TRBD2. The CDR3 totals 13 residues. The ends lost 5 bases at V and 4 bases at J; junction bases unmatched: 7. Germline CDR1 reads DFQATT; CDR2 reads SNEGSKA (reference sequence). The CDR3 protein is CSAPFAGVETQYF. CDR3 bases: TGCAGTGCTCCGTTTGCGGGGGTAGAGACCCAGTACTTC.

This chain links TRBV7-9 with TRBJ1-6; D call uncertain. Between the trimmed V and J ends, which lost 2 bases and 10 bases, there was a span of 21 bases. This CDR3 spans 17 amino acids. Germline CDR1 is SEHNR and CDR2 is FQNEAQ (reference sequence). The CDR3 DNA sequence: TGTGCCAGCAGCTTACCGGGGTCTTCAAAGGAGAACTCACCCCTCCACTTT. Translation: CASSLPGSSKENSPLHF. Variable domain in full (rest from reference TRBV7-9 and TRBJ1-6): DTGVSQNPRHKITKRGQNVTFRCDPISEHNRLYWYRQTLGQGPEFLTYFQNEAQLEKSRLLSDRFSAERPKGSFSTLEIQRTEQGDSAMYLCASSLPGSSKENSPLHFGNGTRLTVT.

This clonotype was seen only once. This chain's CDR3 is CAWSLGQAGAYEQYF. Here the CDR3 DNA reads TGTGCCTGGAGTCTGGGGCAAGCGGGAGCCTACGAGCAGTACTTC. The V call is TRBV30, the J call TRBJ2-7; 8 nucleotides line up with TRBD2. Germline CDR1 GTSNPN, CDR2 SVGIG (reference sequence). The CDR3 totals 15 residues. V lost 2 bases to trimming and J lost 2 bases; unmatched junction nucleotides: 8.

This CDR3 is CASSRGLTYGYTF. The DNA for the CDR3 is TGCGCCAGCTCCCGGGGACTGACATATGGCTACACCTTC. The chain combines TRBV5-1 with TRBJ1-2, with a possible D match to TRBD1 (5 bases). There are 13 residues in the CDR3. CDR1 SGHRS and CDR2 YFSETQ come from the germline V gene. Between the trimmed V and J ends, which lost 7 bases and 5 bases, there was a span of 15 bases. Supplemented by reference TRBV5-1 and TRBJ1-2, the full variable domain reads KAGVTQTPRYLIKTRGQQVTLSCSPISGHRSVSWYQQTPGQGLQFLFEYFSETQRNKGNFPGRFSGRQFSNSRSEMNVSTLELGDSALYLCASSRGLTYGYTFGSGTRLTVV.

This clonotype was observed at least ten times. The V gene is TRBV5-6, the J gene TRBJ2-7; D gene uncertain. CDR3 size: 13 residues. The ends were cut back, 3 bases at V and 2 bases at J, with 9 bases in the middle. Looked up from germline, CDR1 is SGHDT and CDR2 is YYEEEE. CDR3 bases: TGTGCCAGCAGCTCCCCCCGAGCCTACGAGCAGTACTTC. Its protein is CASSSPRAYEQYF.

This clonotype was observed at least ten times. The rearrangement joins TRBV15 to TRBJ2-7, with 7 bases that match TRBD1. Trimming at V came to 1 base and at J to 7 bases, leaving 10 bases not matched to a gene. Looked up from germline, CDR1 is LNHNV and CDR2 is YYDKDF (reference sequence). This CDR3 is built from 15 residues. For the CDR3, the DNA is TGTGCCACCAGCAGAGTACGAGGGGGCGGGTATGAGCAGTACTTC. This encodes CATSRVRGGGYEQYF.

This clonotype was picked up many times. The rearrangement uses TRBV29-1 and TRBJ2-1; D is possibly TRBD1 (6 bases). In germline, CDR1 is SQVTM, CDR2 ANQGSEA. Trimming took 7 bases from V and 3 from J, leaving 16 bases between them. The CDR3 loop spans 14 amino acids. CDR3 bases: TGCAGCGACACGACCGGGACAAACTACAATGAGCAGTTCTTC. Protein: CSDTTGTNYNEQFF.

The V call is TRBV3-1, the J call TRBJ1-5; 10 nucleotides agree with TRBD1. The ends lost 10 bases at V and 2 bases at J; junction bases unmatched: 8. The CDR3 loop spans 15 amino acids. Germline CDR1 LGHDT, CDR2 YNNKEL (reference sequence). The CDR3 reads CATPTGTGGNQPQHF. The CDR3 DNA follows: TGTGCCACGCCCACCGGGACAGGGGGCAATCAGCCCCAGCATTTT.

This clonotype was observed a handful of times. The chain recombines TRBV24-1 with TRBJ1-5; 8 nucleotides line up with TRBD1. Germline V gives CDR1 KGHDR, CDR2 SFDVKD. The V segment lost 5 bases and the J segment 5 bases; nucleotides outside the gene matches: 7. The CDR3 extends over 15 amino acids. CDR3 in amino acids: CATSGSDREDQPQHF. DNA for the CDR3: TGTGCCACCAGTGGCTCGGACAGGGAAGATCAGCCCCAGCATTTT.

The V call is TRBV3-1, the J call TRBJ2-3, with 10 bases matching TRBD1. Germline values: CDR1 LGHDT, CDR2 YNNKEL (reference sequence). The CDR3 runs 14 residues. Unmatched junction bases numbered 3, after V lost 4 bases and J lost 5 bases. CDR3 amino acids: CASSPRDRGDTQYF. In DNA, the CDR3 is TGTGCCAGCAGCCCGAGGGACAGGGGAGATACGCAGTATTTT.

The chain joins TRBV2 to TRBJ2-3; 9 bases map to TRBD1. Germline CDR1 reads SNHLY; CDR2 reads FYNNEI. The CDR3 consists of 15 residues. The V segment lost 8 bases and the J segment 2 bases; nucleotides outside the gene matches: 8. CDR3 DNA sequence: TGTGCCAGCGGTCCGGGACAGGGATTCACAGATACGCAGTATTTT. As protein: CASGPGQGFTDTQYF.

This clonotype was observed many times. This chain connects TRBV20-1 to TRBJ2-7; 7 positions match TRBD1. Looked up from germline, CDR1 is DFQATT and CDR2 is SNEGSKA (reference sequence). J was trimmed by 5 bases and V by 3 bases; bases with no gene match: 10. This CDR3 region has 14 residues. The CDR3 sequence: CSASDRERSNEQYF. The DNA for the CDR3 is TGCAGTGCTAGTGACAGGGAACGCAGTAACGAGCAGTACTTC.

V and J are TRBV7-9 and TRBJ2-1; D is possibly TRBD1 (6 bases). Germline CDR1 is SEHNR and CDR2 is FQNEAQ (reference sequence). This CDR3 comprises 13 residues. V was pared by 4 bases and J by 14 bases, with 18 bases between. In DNA form, the CDR3 reads TGTGCCAGCAGCTCTGGGGACACAGCGTTTGAGTTCTTC. Amino acids: CASSSGDTAFEFF.

This clonotype was seen more than once but under ten times. J is TRBJ2-3 and V is TRBV25-1; a possible D gene is TRBD2 (5 bases). The V gene lost 6 bases and the J gene lost 9 bases, with 13 bases spanning the gap. Germline CDR1 is MGHDK and CDR2 is SYGVNS. This CDR3 comprises 12 residues. The DNA for the CDR3 is TGTGCCAGCAGCTCTACTAGGGCCACGCAGTATTTT. Residues: CASSSTRATQYF.

The J gene is TRBJ2-7, the V gene TRBV6-2 or TRBV6-3, with 9 bases lining up with TRBD2. V shed 0 bases, J shed 0 bases, and the junction held 6 bases outside the gene matches. This CDR3 spans 17 amino acids. Germline values: CDR1 MNHEY, CDR2 SVGEGT. This CDR3 reads CASSYSASGTYSYEQYF. The CDR3 nucleotides are TGTGCCAGCAGTTACTCGGCTAGCGGGACCTACTCCTACGAGCAGTACTTC.

The CDR3 region has the DNA TGTGCCAGCAGCCTCTGGACAAAGGGGACCGGGGAGCTGTTTTTT. Translating gives CASSLWTKGTGELFF. The chain employs TRBV11-2 and TRBJ2-2; D possibly corresponds to TRBD1 (5 bases). V lost 5 bases and J lost 5, with 15 bases in between. The CDR3 contains 15 residues. Germline V gene data show CDR1 as SGHAT and CDR2 as FQNNGV.

This clonotype showed up many times. The J gene is TRBJ2-7, the V gene TRBV6-6; 10 nucleotides align to TRBD1. Losses at the gene ends were 8 bases for V and 3 bases for J; bases not matched to a gene: 7. The CDR3 spans 14 residues. From germline, CDR1 is MNHNY and CDR2 SVGAGI (reference sequence). The CDR3 coding sequence is TGTGCCAGCCGCCCGGGACAGGGGTTCTACGAGCAGTACTTC. It codes for CASRPGQGFYEQYF.

The genes are TRBV20-1 and TRBJ1-2; D is unresolved. Trimming removed 2 bases from V and 6 bases from J, with 10 bases in between. This CDR3 has 12 amino acids. The V gene's germline CDR1 is DFQATT and CDR2 SNEGSKA (reference sequence). CDR3 in amino acids: CSARPAVDGYTF. CDR3 DNA: TGCAGTGCTAGACCAGCGGTGGATGGCTACACCTTC.